What follows is one TCR beta chain and its context. As yet, its antigen is unknown. The sample originates from a study of cytomegalovirus exposure and HLA in healthy donors. The germline CDR1 and CDR2 sequences are SGHTA and FQGNSA. With 5 bases clipped from V and 7 bases from J, the junction kept 9 bases outside the gene matches. CDR3 length: 15 residues. Primers: 60 Vbeta forward and 13 Jbeta reverse. In the authors' workflow: Later analysis identified tens of millions of unique TCR beta chains, some 10 million shared. Produced via immunoSEQ multiplex PCR; TCRdb's table is partial and in-frame only. That table supplies the V and J calls and clone size; D and trimming were determined from the DNA. The repertoire holds 130,000 to 150,000 clones, with over 65% as singletons. General study points: The authors later found TCR association rates varying by HLA locus, with DRB1 most and HLA-C fewest. At a 0.05 false discovery rate, a later analysis found over 15,000 TCR beta sequences to be associated with HLA alleles. For most subjects, TCR beta sequences were reported to predict HLA-A and HLA-B alleles with accuracy.

The chain carries TRBV7-2 and TRBJ1-4; 8 nucleotides agree with TRBD1. Sequenced: PBMCs. The origin of this receptor is a man aged 18 to 30 in good health and CMV-seropositive. CDR3 protein: CASSPTGDIGEKLFF. Here the CDR3 DNA reads TGTGCCAGCAGCCCGACAGGGGATATAGGTGAAAAACTGTTTTTT.